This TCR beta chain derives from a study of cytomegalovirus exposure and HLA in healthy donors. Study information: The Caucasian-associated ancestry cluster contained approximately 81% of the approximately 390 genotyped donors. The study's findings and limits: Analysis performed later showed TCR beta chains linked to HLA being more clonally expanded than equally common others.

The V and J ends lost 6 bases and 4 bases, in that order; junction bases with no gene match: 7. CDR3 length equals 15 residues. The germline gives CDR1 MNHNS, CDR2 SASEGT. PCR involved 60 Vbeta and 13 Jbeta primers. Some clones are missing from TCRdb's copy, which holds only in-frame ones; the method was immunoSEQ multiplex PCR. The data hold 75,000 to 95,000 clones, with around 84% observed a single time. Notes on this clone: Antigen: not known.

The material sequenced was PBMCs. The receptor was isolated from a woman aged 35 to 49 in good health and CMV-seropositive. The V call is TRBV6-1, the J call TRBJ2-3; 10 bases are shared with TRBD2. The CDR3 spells CASRGAGGPADTQYF. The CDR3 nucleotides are TGTGCCAGCAGGGGAGCGGGAGGGCCCGCAGATACGCAGTATTTT.